The clone carrying this TCR beta chain was recorded once. The treatment: about 20 received Ad26.COV2.S at low or high dose, single or two shots; roughly five received placebo; per-sample allocation not given. Collection of samples fell on day 63 after the first vaccine or placebo injection. The sample is drawn from a study of Ad26.COV2.S vaccination and SARS-CoV-2 variants. Here immunoSEQ multiplex PCR was the method, and the copy in TCRdb shows in-frame clones only, minus some. The data hold more than 300,000 clones, with around 83% observed a single time. This material consisted of peripheral blood, taken in a trial of Ad26.COV2.S vaccine versus placebo. The sequence derives from a person between 18 and 59 years old who received the Ad26.COV2.S COVID-19 vaccine or a placebo.

The CDR3 nucleotides are TGTGCCAGCAGCTTAGGCCTCAATCAGCCCCAGCATTTT. Encoded protein: CASSLGLNQPQHF. The chain is built from TRBV13 and TRBJ1-5; D is uncertain. The germline CDR1 and CDR2 sequences are PRHDT and FYEKMQ (reference sequence). The CDR3 is made up of 13 amino acids. Trimming pared 0 bases from V and 3 bases from J, leaving 3 bases between. The whole variable domain, filled in from reference TRBV13 and TRBJ1-5, reads AAGVIQSPRHLIKEKRETATLKCYPIPRHDTVYWYQQGPGQDPQFLISFYEKMQSDKGSIPDRFSAQQFSDYHSELNMSSLELGDSALYFCASSLGLNQPQHFGDGTRLSIL.